This T cell receptor beta chain was documented in a study of T cells after yellow fever vaccination. Whole-study findings and limits: At around 96% for CD4 and about 87% for CD8, most primary-vaccination clones showed up again after the booster.

This clonotype was picked up a small number of times. No antigen is known for it. The CDR3 is 16 residues long. Germline V gene sequence: CDR1 SGHKS, CDR2 YYEKEE (reference sequence). V lost 0 bases and J 0 bases, leaving 12 bases between the germline ends. TCRdb reprocessed the 5' RACE reads with MiXCR, giving one entry per CDR3 protein. The sample contains under 600,000 distinct CDR3 sequences, about 13% of which appear only once. The TCR comes from a man aged 30 to 39 who received the YFV17D yellow fever vaccine. The input for sequencing was PBMCs, taken on the day of the yellow fever booster vaccination. The V call is TRBV5-5, the J call TRBJ1-1; no clear D gene. CDR3 in amino acids: CASSLAPATMNTEAFF. Here the CDR3 DNA reads TGTGCCAGCAGCTTGGCCCCAGCCACTATGAACACTGAAGCTTTCTTT.